This TCR beta chain was sequenced during a study of PD-1 blockade in classical Hodgkin lymphoma. All patients experienced relapse after autologous stem cell transplantation, and brentuximab vedotin exposure was variable. Patients' outcomes at their best amounted to complete response, partial response or progressive disease. Remarks on this clone: What it binds is not known. Other nucleotide sequences in the sample specify the same CDR3.

Trimming pared 4 bases from V and 5 bases from J, leaving 12 bases between. The germline V gene has CDR1 SNHLY and CDR2 FYNNEI. The CDR3 has 14 amino acids. Profiling relied on immunoSEQ multiplex PCR, and the TCRdb table lists in-frame clones only, not all of them. The data hold roughly 11,000 clones, with almost 85% observed a single time. Regarding the study as a whole: Newly diagnosed patients reportedly trailed healthy donors in baseline TCR diversity. Complete responders matched newly diagnosed patients in baseline diversity. Unlike CD8+ TCR diversity, which did not rise significantly by C4D1, CD4+ TCR diversity did.

The source is a human donor with classical Hodgkin lymphoma. The source material was peripheral blood mononuclear cells (PBMCs), sampled before the second cycle of nivolumab. This chain links TRBV2 with TRBJ1-5; tentatively, D is TRBD1 (5 bases). The CDR3 spells CASSGTGGDQPQHF. In DNA form, the CDR3 reads TGTGCCAGCAGTGGCACAGGCGGGGATCAGCCCCAGCATTTT.